The 17 T cell receptor beta chains below all came from one sample that was sequenced in a study of blood T cell repertoires in COVID-19. The data were produced by immunoSEQ multiplex PCR, yet TCRdb's version contains in-frame clones alone and is incomplete. Of roughly 200,000 clones listed, roughly 90% were seen once; the top ten hold around 1.5%. The material sequenced was peripheral blood. These receptors were obtained from a man younger than 35 with active or convalescent COVID-19.

The chain has TRBV19 and TRBJ1-5, with D perhaps matching TRBD1 (5 bases). The CDR3 runs 14 residues. The germline CDR1 and CDR2 sequences are LNHDA and SQIVND (reference sequence). V lost 5 bases, J lost 4 bases, and 12 bases lay in between. In nucleotides, the CDR3 is TGTGCCAGTAGTCGCCGGGACTTAAATCAGCCCCAGCATTTT. This codes for CASSRRDLNQPQHF.

The V and J genes are TRBV3-1 (or the pseudogene TRBV3-2) and TRBJ2-5; 10 positions match TRBD2. Germline values: CDR1 LGHDT, CDR2 YNNKEL (reference sequence). The CDR3 is 17 residues long. Trimming at V came to 5 bases and at J to 1 base, leaving 10 bases not matched to a gene. The CDR3 spells CASSSGVAGGLQETQYF. The CDR3 bases are TGTGCCAGCAGCTCTGGGGTAGCGGGGGGCCTCCAAGAGACCCAGTACTTC.

The chain employs TRBV30 and TRBJ2-3, with D unresolved. The CDR3 totals 11 residues. Trimming left V 4 bases short and J 2 bases short, with 4 bases between. Germline CDR1 GTSNPN, CDR2 SVGIG (reference sequence). The CDR3 here is CAWTDTDTQYF. CDR3 DNA: TGTGCCTGGACAGACACAGATACGCAGTATTTT.

As to this clone: Other DNA sequences from this sample encode an identical CDR3 as well. DNA of the CDR3: TGTGCCAGCAGTGAATCTAGCGGGGGGGCGGATACGCAGTATTTT. Residues: CASSESSGGADTQYF. V gene TRBV6-1 combines with J gene TRBJ2-3, with 12 bases lining up with TRBD2. J gave up 6 bases and V 2 bases, and 3 bases lay outside the gene matches. The length of the CDR3 is 15 residues. Germline V lookup: CDR1 MNHNS, CDR2 SASEGT.

CDR3 protein: CASSRDGGTNEKLFF. The CDR3 region has the DNA TGTGCCAGCAGTCGCGACGGAGGGACTAATGAAAAACTGTTTTTT. The chain uses TRBV6-2 or TRBV6-3 and TRBJ1-4, with no clear D. Looked up from germline, CDR1 is MNHEY and CDR2 is SVGEGT. This CDR3 contains 15 residues. Deletions cut 5 bases from V and 2 bases from J, with 12 bases between.

The J gene is TRBJ1-1, the V gene TRBV6-5, with TRBD1 matching 10 bases. CDR3 size: 14 residues. The J segment lost 7 bases and the V segment lost 6 bases, leaving 8 bases of the junction unmatched. The germline V gene encodes CDR1 MNHEY and CDR2 SVGAGI. CDR3 loop: CASRAETGGFEAFF. In DNA form, the CDR3 reads TGTGCCAGCAGAGCCGAGACAGGGGGCTTTGAAGCTTTCTTT.

CDR3 in amino acids: CASSLQPSYGYTF. For the CDR3, the DNA is TGTGCCAGCAGCTTACAACCGAGCTATGGCTACACCTTC. The chain uses TRBV11-2 and TRBJ1-2; unclear D gene. V gave up 2 bases and J gave up 4 bases, with 8 bases separating them. Per the germline V gene, CDR1 is SGHAT and CDR2 is FQNNGV. The CDR3 extends over 13 amino acids.

The chain carries TRBV5-4 and TRBJ2-7; D is possibly TRBD1 (6 bases). This CDR3 contains 14 residues. Germline V lookup: CDR1 SGHNT, CDR2 YYREEE (reference sequence). Deletions cut 2 bases from V and 0 bases from J, with 9 bases between. The CDR3 protein is CASSFDRSSYEQYF. The CDR3, as DNA: TGTGCCAGCAGCTTCGACAGGAGCTCCTACGAGCAGTACTTC.

The chain carries TRBV5-1 and TRBJ1-2; 9 bases are a match to TRBD1. The CDR3 length is 14 residues. From germline, CDR1 is SGHRS and CDR2 YFSETQ. J gave up 4 bases and V 7 bases, and 8 bases lay outside the gene matches. In DNA, the CDR3 is TGCGCCAGCCATGAGACAGGGGGAGGCTATGGCTACACCTTC. It specifies CASHETGGGYGYTF.

The chain carries TRBV15 and TRBJ1-5; the D gene is possibly TRBD1 (5 bases). Germline V gives CDR1 LNHNV, CDR2 YYDKDF (reference sequence). CDR3 size: 17 residues. Trimming took off 4 bases at V and 1 base at J, with 17 bases between the two ends. The CDR3 DNA reads as TGTGCCACCAGCAACGGGCTAACCCCAGGGAGCAATCAGCCCCAGCATTTT. Translation gives CATSNGLTPGSNQPQHF.

The chain links TRBV7-9 to TRBJ2-2; 7 bases line up with TRBD1. The CDR3 totals 17 residues. Germline V gene sequence: CDR1 SEHNR, CDR2 FQNEAQ (reference sequence). Germline trimming cut 3 bases from V and 3 bases from J; bases unmatched to any gene: 10. CDR3 loop: CASSLVFGQGDTGELFF. In DNA, the CDR3 is TGTGCCAGCAGCTTGGTATTTGGGCAGGGGGACACCGGGGAGCTGTTTTTT.

The gene calls are TRBV5-1 and TRBJ2-7, with TRBD1 matching 11 bases. The length of the CDR3 is 14 residues. The germline gives CDR1 SGHRS, CDR2 YFSETQ. The V gene end was trimmed by 5 bases and the J gene end by 5 bases; junction bases not matched to a gene: 6. Written as DNA, the CDR3 is TGCGCCAGCAGTCAGCCGGGACAGGGGGACGAGCAGTACTTC. Amino acid sequence: CASSQPGQGDEQYF.

The chain links TRBV28 to TRBJ1-1; 7 bases match TRBD1. This CDR3 contains 13 residues. Germline trimming cut 7 bases from V and 4 bases from J; bases unmatched to any gene: 6. From germline, CDR1 is MDHEN and CDR2 SYDVKM. The CDR3 loop reads CASTPPGGTEAFF. CDR3 bases: TGTGCCAGCACCCCCCCAGGGGGCACTGAAGCTTTCTTT.

This clone was counted between two and nine times. The chain is built from TRBV12-3 or TRBV12-4 and TRBJ1-1; D unclear. The CDR3 covers 13 residues. V lost 0 bases and J 7 bases, leaving 9 bases between the germline ends. The CDR3 protein is CASSLAVRGEAFF. The DNA of the CDR3 is TGTGCCAGCAGTTTAGCGGTAAGAGGTGAAGCTTTCTTT.

The chain uses TRBV5-1 and TRBJ1-2, with 9 bases aligning to TRBD1. J was trimmed by 5 bases and V by 0 bases; bases with no gene match: 2. From germline, CDR1 is SGHRS and CDR2 YFSETQ. This CDR3 is 14 amino acids long. The CDR3 region is CASSLGDREYGYTF. The CDR3 DNA sequence: TGCGCCAGCAGCTTGGGGGACAGGGAGTATGGCTACACCTTC.

This chain uses TRBV4-2 with TRBJ1-1; 9 positions match TRBD1. CDR3 size: 15 residues. Germline trimming cut 0 bases from V and 4 bases from J; bases unmatched to any gene: 3. In germline, CDR1 is LGHNA, CDR2 YNFKEQ. CDR3 bases: TGTGCCAGCAGCCAAGAACAGGGGGCAGTCACTGAAGCTTTCTTT. It yields the protein CASSQEQGAVTEAFF.

This chain connects TRBV12-3 or TRBV12-4 to TRBJ1-2, with TRBD1 as a possible D gene (6 bases). Trimming removed 5 bases from V and 8 bases from J, with 15 bases in between. The CDR3 loop spans 13 amino acids. The CDR3 reads CASSDDRSGGYTF. The CDR3 DNA is TGTGCCAGCAGTGACGACAGGAGCGGCGGCTACACCTTC.